This TCR beta chain was observed in a study of blood T cell repertoires in COVID-19. Overall study context: Nucleic acid was either cDNA or gDNA, and it came from T cells, B-cell-depleted T cells, or PBMCs.

Some clones are missing from TCRdb's copy, which holds only in-frame ones; the method was immunoSEQ multiplex PCR. The table lists approximately 230,000 clones, 85% to 90% of them singletons. In terms of age and location, participants ranged from about 18 to 100 years and lived in about two dozen US areas. CDR3 size: 12 residues. Losses at the gene ends were 1 base for V and 16 bases for J; bases not matched to a gene: 8. The V gene's germline CDR1 is SGHKS and CDR2 YYEKEE (reference sequence). The receptor was isolated from a man aged 18-30 years who had recovered from COVID-19. V usage is TRBV5-5 and J usage is TRBJ2-1; TRBD2 matches at 7 bases. Sequencing input: PBMCs or T cells enriched from blood (not recorded which). The CDR3 DNA reads TGTGCCAGCAGCTTGCTGGGGGGGACGAGATTCTTC. Translated: CASSLLGGTRFF.